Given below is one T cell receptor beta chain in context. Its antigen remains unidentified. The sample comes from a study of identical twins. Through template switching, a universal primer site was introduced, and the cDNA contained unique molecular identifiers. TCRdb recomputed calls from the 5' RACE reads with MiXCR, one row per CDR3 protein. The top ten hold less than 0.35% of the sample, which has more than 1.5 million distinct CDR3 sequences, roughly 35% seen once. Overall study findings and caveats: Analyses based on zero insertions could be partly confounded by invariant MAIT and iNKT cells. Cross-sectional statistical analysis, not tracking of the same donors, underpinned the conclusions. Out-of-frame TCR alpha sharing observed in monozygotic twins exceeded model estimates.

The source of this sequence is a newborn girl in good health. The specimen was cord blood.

The DNA for the CDR3 is TGTGCCAGCGCAGCGGGGGGGCCCGATACGCAGTATTTT. Translated: CASAAGGPDTQYF. The chain is built from TRBV2 and TRBJ2-3, with 10 nucleotides matching TRBD2. The germline CDR1 and CDR2 sequences are SNHLY and FYNNEI. Germline trimming cut 8 bases from V and 6 bases from J; bases unmatched to any gene: 5. This CDR3 has 13 amino acids.